This T cell receptor (beta chain) was captured in a study of blood T cell repertoires in COVID-19. Study-level information: Acute-phase and convalescent COVID-19 samples originated in the United States, Italy and Spain. PBMCs, B-cell-depleted T cells, or T cells provided the cDNA or gDNA that made up the material.

Trimming stripped 2 bases from V and 7 bases from J, with 23 bases between. CDR1 and CDR2 (germline): SGHAT, FQNNGV. The CDR3 runs to 17 residues. Methods used by the authors: Amplification of reference gene primers provided the estimated nucleated cell counts. Generated by immunoSEQ multiplex PCR, the TCRdb table keeps only in-frame clones and is missing some. V and J calls and clone size come straight from that table; D and trimming were deduced from the DNA. The data hold fewer than 40,000 clones, with roughly nine tenths observed a single time. The source is a man older than 75 with acute or convalescent COVID-19. This chain joins TRBV11-2 and TRBJ1-1, with D possibly being TRBD1 (6 bases). Specimen: peripheral blood. The CDR3 region has the DNA TGTGCCAGCAGCTTAAAGCCAGGGGCAGCCCAGTCCGGTGAAGCTTTCTTT. Its protein product is CASSLKPGAAQSGEAFF.